This record concerns one T cell receptor beta chain sequence. The target antigen is unknown. Sequenced by immunoSEQ multiplex PCR; TCRdb stores in-frame clones only, minus some. The sample carries about 70,000 clones, 85% to 90% recorded once. V was pared by 2 bases and J by 6 bases, with 14 bases of the junction left unmatched. CDR1 is GTSNPN, CDR2 SVGIG, per germline (reference sequence). The CDR3 contains 16 residues. The entry originates in a study of OX40 agonist ivuxolimab in advanced cancers. Study-wide background: Patients received ivuxolimab, an agonistic anti-OX40 (CD134) antibody.

General observations from the study: At 0.1-3.0 mg/kg, partial responders had clonal expansion among the lowest observed.

This TCR came from an adult with an advanced solid tumor such as melanoma, head and neck, liver or kidney cancer. This chain connects TRBV30 to TRBJ2-3, with 7 bases identical to TRBD2. Source: CD4+ or CD8+ T cells sorted from blood, taken in a trial of the OX40 agonist ivuxolimab. CDR3 in DNA: TGTGCCTGGAGTACCACCACGGGGGGTCGCGGGGATACGCAGTATTTT. Protein product: CAWSTTTGGRGDTQYF.